A single T cell receptor (beta chain) is shown here with its context. This clonotype was counted only a few times. The antigen this receptor binds is unknown. Qualities for individual bases were not recorded, and no much larger clone is one base off. This sample is part of a study of patients and donors after allogeneic stem cell transplantation (dated by TCRdb to about 2020). The library came from RT-PCR. Sequenced using a NextSeq 550. Clones were called with MiXCR by TCRdb after fastp trimmed the public reads at Q25, and only in-frame beta chains were retained. Rows matching on CDR3 protein sequence are summarized as one entry with the most common DNA and genes. Across this sample there are 410,000 or so distinct CDR3 sequences, with 15% to 20% seen only once. 6.5% to 7.5% of the sample goes to the ten largest clones. Measured from the cysteine to the phenylalanine, the CDR3 is 12 residues long. The sequence is cut down to CDR3 DNA, 36 bases in frame from base 1. The germline V gene (reference sequence) provides CDR1 SEHNR and CDR2 FQNEAQ. V and J are truncated by 3 bases and 10 bases respectively, leaving an intervening sequence of 12 bases.

The chain is made from TRBV7-9 and TRBJ1-1; tentative D gene TRBD1, with 6 bases matching. The TCR comes from a human donor who was either an allogeneic HSCT recipient or a stem cell or donor lymphocyte infusion donor (not recorded which). It is not recorded whose cells these are; they may come from a transplant donor. Sequenced material: blood, either unsorted or a sorted T cell fraction (not recorded which). CDR3 reads: CASSFSTGRAFF. The nucleotides read TGTGCCAGCAGCTTCTCTACAGGGCGAGCTTTCTTT.